Given below is one T cell receptor (beta chain) in context. In the original analysis: From reference gene primer amplification, estimates of nucleated cell counts were derived. The repertoire was sequenced with immunoSEQ multiplex PCR; TCRdb's copy has only in-frame clones and lacks some. Clone size and V and J calls were adopted from that table, with D and trimming inferred from the DNA. Of around 400,000 clones detected, more than 70% appear once; the ten largest clones hold around 1.2%. Germline V gene lookup returns CDR1 ENHRY and CDR2 SYGVKD. This CDR3 is 14 amino acids long. Trimming left V 6 bases short and J 8 bases short, with 17 bases between. The sample belongs to a study of blood T cell repertoires in COVID-19. Background on the study: The United States, Italy and Spain were the sources of the acute and convalescent COVID-19 samples. T cells, B-cell-depleted T cells, or PBMCs provided the cDNA or gDNA that served as material.

Sequenced input: peripheral blood. This sequence joins TRBV10-3 and TRBJ2-1; D is undetermined. The TCR comes from a man aged 35 to 55 with acute or convalescent COVID-19. CDR3 residues: CAIRDGSASDEQFF. CDR3 coding DNA: TGTGCCATCAGAGACGGGTCGGCCTCTGATGAGCAGTTCTTC.